One and the same sample provided the 2 T cell receptor beta chains below, sequenced in a study of blood T cell repertoires in COVID-19 (dated by TCRdb to the early 2020s). Libraries came from the immunoSEQ multiplex PCR assay. TCRdb holds this immuneACCESS table with in-frame rearrangements only. Some clones are missing; in checked studies, unresolved V genes explain under half, and the rest has no known cause. In all, the sample holds approximately 160,000 clones, and around 84% of those were seen once. Of the sample, approximately 7% falls within the top ten clones. The sequencing sample was made of peripheral blood. The receptors were gathered from a man aged 45 to 65 with active or convalescent COVID-19.

V is TRBV24-1 and J is TRBJ2-2; TRBD1 agrees at 9 bases. Germline assignment: CDR1 KGHDR and CDR2 SFDVKD. This CDR3 has 16 residues. V trimming: 6 bases; J trimming: 4 bases; junction bases outside the gene matches: 8. The CDR3 spells CATSTHPDRGTGELFF. The CDR3 coding sequence is TGTGCCACCAGTACCCACCCGGACAGGGGCACCGGGGAGCTGTTTTTT.

The chain joins TRBV27 to TRBJ2-6, with 8 bases lining up with TRBD1. Germline V gene data show CDR1 as MNHEY and CDR2 as SMNVEV (reference sequence). The CDR3 sequence is 19 residues long. Germline trimming cut 3 bases from V and 0 bases from J; bases unmatched to any gene: 10. CDR3 sequence reads: CASSLGRDRPASGANVLTF. CDR3 bases: TGTGCCAGCAGTTTGGGTCGGGACAGGCCCGCCTCTGGGGCCAACGTCCTGACTTTC.